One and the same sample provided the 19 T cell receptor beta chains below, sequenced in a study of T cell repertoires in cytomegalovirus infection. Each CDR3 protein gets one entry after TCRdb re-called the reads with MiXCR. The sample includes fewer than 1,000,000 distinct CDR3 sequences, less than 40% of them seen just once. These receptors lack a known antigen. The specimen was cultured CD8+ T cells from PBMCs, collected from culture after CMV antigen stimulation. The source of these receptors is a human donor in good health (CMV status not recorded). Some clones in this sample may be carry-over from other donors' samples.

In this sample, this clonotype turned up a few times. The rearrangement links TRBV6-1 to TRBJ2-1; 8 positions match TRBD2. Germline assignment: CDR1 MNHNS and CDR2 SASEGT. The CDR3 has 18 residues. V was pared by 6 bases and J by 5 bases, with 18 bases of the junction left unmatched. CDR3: CASSRTSVGTRIDNEQFF. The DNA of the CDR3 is TGTGCCAGCAGCCGGACTTCGGTCGGGACTAGAATTGACAATGAGCAGTTCTTC.

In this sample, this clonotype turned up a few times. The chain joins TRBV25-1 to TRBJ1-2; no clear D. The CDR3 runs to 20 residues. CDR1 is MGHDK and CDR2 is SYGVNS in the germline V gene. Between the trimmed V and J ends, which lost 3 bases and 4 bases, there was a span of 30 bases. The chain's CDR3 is CASSDEEIGRGILVGYGYTF. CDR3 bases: TGTGCCAGCAGTGATGAGGAGATAGGGCGAGGCATCCTGGTAGGCTATGGCTACACCTTC.

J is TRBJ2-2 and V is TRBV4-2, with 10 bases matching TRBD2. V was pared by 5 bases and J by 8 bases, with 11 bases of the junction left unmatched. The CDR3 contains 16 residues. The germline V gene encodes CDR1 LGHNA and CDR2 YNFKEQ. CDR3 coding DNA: TGTGCCAGCAGCTTGAGCGGGGGGGCCCGGTCGGGGGAGCTGTTTTTT. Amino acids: CASSLSGGARSGELFF.

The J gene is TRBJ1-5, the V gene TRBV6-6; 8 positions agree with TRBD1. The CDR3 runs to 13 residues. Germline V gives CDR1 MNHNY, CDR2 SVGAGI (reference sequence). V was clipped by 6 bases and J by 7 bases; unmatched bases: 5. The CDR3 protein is CASRHTGGQPQHF. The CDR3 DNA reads TGTGCCAGCAGGCATACAGGGGGACAGCCCCAGCATTTT.

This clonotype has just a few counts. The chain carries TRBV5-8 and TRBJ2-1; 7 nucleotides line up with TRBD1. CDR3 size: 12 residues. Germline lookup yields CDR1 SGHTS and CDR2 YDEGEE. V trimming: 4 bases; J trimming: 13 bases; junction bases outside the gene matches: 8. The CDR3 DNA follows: TGTGCCAGCAGCCCCTCCGGGACAGATCAGTTCTTC. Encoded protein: CASSPSGTDQFF.

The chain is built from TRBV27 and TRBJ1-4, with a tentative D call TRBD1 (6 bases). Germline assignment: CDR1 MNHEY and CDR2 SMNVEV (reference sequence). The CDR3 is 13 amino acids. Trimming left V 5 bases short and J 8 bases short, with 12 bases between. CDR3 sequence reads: CASSAGVQEKLFF. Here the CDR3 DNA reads TGTGCCAGCAGTGCAGGGGTTCAGGAAAAACTGTTTTTT.

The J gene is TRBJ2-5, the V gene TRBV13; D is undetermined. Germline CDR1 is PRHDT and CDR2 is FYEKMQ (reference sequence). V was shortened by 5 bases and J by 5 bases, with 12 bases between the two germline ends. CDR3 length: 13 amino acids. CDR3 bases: TGTGCCAGCAGCCCATCCCTATGGGAGACCCAGTACTTC. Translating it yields CASSPSLWETQYF.

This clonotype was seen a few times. CDR3 loop: CASSYTGPRSTGELFF. For the CDR3, the DNA is TGTGCCAGCAGTTACACGGGACCGAGAAGCACCGGGGAGCTGTTTTTT. The chain carries TRBV6-5 and TRBJ2-2; the D call may be TRBD1 or TRBD2 (5 bases each). Germline CDR1 is MNHEY and CDR2 is SVGAGI. This CDR3 comprises 16 residues. V gave up 2 bases and J gave up 4 bases, with 14 bases separating them.

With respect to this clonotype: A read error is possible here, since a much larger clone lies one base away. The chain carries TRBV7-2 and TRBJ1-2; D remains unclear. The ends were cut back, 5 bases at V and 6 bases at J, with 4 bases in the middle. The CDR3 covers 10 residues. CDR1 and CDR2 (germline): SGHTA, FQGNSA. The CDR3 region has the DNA TGTGCCAGCAGCCCCGATGGCTACACCTTC. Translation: CASSPDGYTF.

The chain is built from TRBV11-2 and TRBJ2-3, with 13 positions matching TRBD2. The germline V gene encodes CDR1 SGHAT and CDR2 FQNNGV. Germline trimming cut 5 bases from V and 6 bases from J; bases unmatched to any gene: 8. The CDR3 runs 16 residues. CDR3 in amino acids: CASSPLTSGGADTQYF. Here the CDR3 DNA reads TGTGCCAGCAGCCCCCTTACTAGCGGGGGGGCGGATACGCAGTATTTT.

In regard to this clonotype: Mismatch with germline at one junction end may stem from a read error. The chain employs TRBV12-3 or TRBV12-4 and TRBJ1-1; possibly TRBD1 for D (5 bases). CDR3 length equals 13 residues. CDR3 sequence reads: CASSMPGNPEAFF. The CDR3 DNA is TGTGCCAGCAGTATGCCAGGGAACCCTGAAGCTTTCTTT.

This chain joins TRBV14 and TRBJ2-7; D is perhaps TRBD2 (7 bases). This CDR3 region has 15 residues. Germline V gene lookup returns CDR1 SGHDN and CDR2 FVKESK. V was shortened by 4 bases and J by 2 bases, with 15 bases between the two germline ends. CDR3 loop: CASSPQGSGAYEQYF. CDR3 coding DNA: TGTGCCAGCAGCCCCCAGGGGAGCGGGGCCTACGAGCAGTACTTC. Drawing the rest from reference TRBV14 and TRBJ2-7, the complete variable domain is EAGVTQFPSHSVIEKGQTVTLRCDPISGHDNLYWYRRVMGKEIKFLLHFVKESKQDESGMPNNRFLAERTGGTYSTLKVQPAELEDSGVYFCASSPQGSGAYEQYFGPGTRLTVT.

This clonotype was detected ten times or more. The CDR3 reads CASSPDRGRKTEAFF. CDR3 DNA: TGTGCCAGCAGTCCGGACAGGGGGCGGAAAACTGAAGCTTTCTTT. The V call is TRBV12-3 or TRBV12-4, the J call TRBJ1-1, with TRBD1 matching 11 bases. Trimming took 5 bases from V and 5 from J; bases not matched to a gene: 7. This CDR3 is 15 amino acids long.

The CDR3 nucleotides read TGCAGCGTTGATAAGTCATTGGAGTCAGGGAGCCTCGGGGAGCAGTACTTC. Its protein is CSVDKSLESGSLGEQYF. This sequence joins TRBV29-1 and TRBJ2-7; D is perhaps TRBD1 or TRBD2 (5 bases each). The CDR3 loop spans 17 amino acids. Trimming removed 3 bases at V and 7 bases at J, with 28 bases between. Germline lookup yields CDR1 SQVTM and CDR2 ANQGSEA.

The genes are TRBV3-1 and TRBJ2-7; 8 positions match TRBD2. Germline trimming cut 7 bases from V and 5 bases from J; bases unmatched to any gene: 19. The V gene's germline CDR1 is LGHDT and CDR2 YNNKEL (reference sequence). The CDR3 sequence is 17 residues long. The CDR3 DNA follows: TGTGCCAGCACCTTAAGGGCTACGGGGGGGCCTAGCCACGAGCAGTACTTC. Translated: CASTLRATGGPSHEQYF.

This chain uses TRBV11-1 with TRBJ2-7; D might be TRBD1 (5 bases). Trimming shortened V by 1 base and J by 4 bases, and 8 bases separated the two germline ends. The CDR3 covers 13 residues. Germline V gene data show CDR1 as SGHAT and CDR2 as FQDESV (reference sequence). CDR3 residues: CASSLDDSYEQYV. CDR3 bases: TGTGCCAGCAGCTTAGATGACAGTTACGAGCAGTACGTC.

The CDR3 coding sequence is TGTGCCACCAGCAGAGAGGGGACAGGCTTGCCTTACGAGCAGTACGTC. This translates into CATSREGTGLPYEQYV. The chain employs TRBV15 and TRBJ2-7, with 8 bases that match TRBD1. The CDR3 spans 16 residues. The ends lost 0 bases at V and 4 bases at J; junction bases unmatched: 8. CDR1 is LNHNV, CDR2 YYDKDF, per germline (reference sequence).

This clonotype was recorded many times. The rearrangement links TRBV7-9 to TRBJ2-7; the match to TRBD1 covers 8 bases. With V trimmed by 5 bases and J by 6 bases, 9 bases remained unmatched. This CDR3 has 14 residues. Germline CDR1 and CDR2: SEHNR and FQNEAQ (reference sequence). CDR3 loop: CASSRVDRATEQYF. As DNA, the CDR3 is TGTGCCAGCAGCCGCGTGGACAGGGCCACCGAGCAGTACTTC.

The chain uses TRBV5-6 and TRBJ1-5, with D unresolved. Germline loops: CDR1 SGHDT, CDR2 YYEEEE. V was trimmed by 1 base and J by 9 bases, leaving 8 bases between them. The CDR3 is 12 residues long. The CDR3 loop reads CASSLPGRPQHF. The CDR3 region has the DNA TGTGCCAGCAGCTTGCCCGGGCGGCCCCAGCATTTT.